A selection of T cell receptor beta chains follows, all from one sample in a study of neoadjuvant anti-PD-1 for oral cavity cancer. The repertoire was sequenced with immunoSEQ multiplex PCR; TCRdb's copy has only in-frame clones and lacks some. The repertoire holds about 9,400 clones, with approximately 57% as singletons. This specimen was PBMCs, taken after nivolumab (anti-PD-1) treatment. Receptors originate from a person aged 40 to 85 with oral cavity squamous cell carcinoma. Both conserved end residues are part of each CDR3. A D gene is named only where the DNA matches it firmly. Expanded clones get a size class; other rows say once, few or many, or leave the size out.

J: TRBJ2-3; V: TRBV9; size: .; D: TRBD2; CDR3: CASSVWREVRTDTQYF; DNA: TGTGCCAGCAGCGTTTGGCGGGAGGTCCGCACAGATACGCAGTATTTT
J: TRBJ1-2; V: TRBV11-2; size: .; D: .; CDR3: CASSSRSNYGYTF; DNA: TGTGCCAGCAGCTCCCGGAGTAACTATGGCTACACCTTC
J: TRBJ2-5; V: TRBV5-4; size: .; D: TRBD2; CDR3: CASSFAASGGLGETQYF; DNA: TGTGCCAGCAGCTTCGCGGCTAGCGGGGGGCTGGGGGAGACCCAGTACTTC
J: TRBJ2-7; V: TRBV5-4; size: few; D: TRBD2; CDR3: CASSMTSGRYEQYF; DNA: TGTGCCAGCAGCATGACTAGCGGGAGGTACGAGCAGTACTTC
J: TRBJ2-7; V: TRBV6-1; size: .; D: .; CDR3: CASSPERFASYEQYF; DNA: TGTGCCAGCAGCCCAGAGCGATTTGCCTCGTACGAGCAGTACTTC
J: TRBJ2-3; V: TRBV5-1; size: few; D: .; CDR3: CASSLAPAGSSTDTQYF; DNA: TGCGCCAGCAGCTTGGCCCCGGCGGGGTCTAGCACAGATACGCAGTATTTT
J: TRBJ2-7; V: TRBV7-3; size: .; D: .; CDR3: CASSSEVRSEQYF; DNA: TGTGCCAGCAGTTCAGAGGTCCGGAGTGAGCAGTACTTC
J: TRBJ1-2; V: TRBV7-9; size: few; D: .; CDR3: CASSLETDSDYTF; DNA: TGTGCCAGCAGCTTAGAGACCGACAGCGATTACACCTTC
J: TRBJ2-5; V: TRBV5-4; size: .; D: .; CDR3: CASSLDRRETQYF; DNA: TGTGCCAGCAGCTTGGACAGAAGGGAGACCCAGTACTTC
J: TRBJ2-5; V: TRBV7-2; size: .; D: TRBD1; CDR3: CASSPPGTGAETQYF; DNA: TGTGCCAGCAGCCCACCCGGGACAGGGGCTGAGACCCAGTACTTC
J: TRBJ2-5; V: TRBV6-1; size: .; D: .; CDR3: CASMEEIGAGETQYF; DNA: TGTGCCAGCATGGAAGAGATAGGGGCCGGCGAGACCCAGTACTTC
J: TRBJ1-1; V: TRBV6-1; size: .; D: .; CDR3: CASSDKGGGRSTEAFF; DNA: TGTGCCAGCAGTGATAAGGGTGGGGGGCGTTCCACTGAAGCTTTCTTT
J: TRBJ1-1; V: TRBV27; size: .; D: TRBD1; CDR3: CASSFHRGLNTEAFF; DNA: TGTGCCAGCAGTTTCCACAGGGGGCTGAACACTGAAGCTTTCTTT
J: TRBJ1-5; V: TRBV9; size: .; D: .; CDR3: CASSVEPGANQPQHF; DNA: TGTGCCAGCAGCGTAGAACCAGGGGCCAATCAGCCCCAGCATTTT
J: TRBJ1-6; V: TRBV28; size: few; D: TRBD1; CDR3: CASSLFGQGASPLHF; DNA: TGTGCCAGCAGTTTATTCGGACAGGGGGCTTCACCCCTCCACTTT
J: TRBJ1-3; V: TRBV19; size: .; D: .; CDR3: CASSPEGSGNTIYF; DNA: TGTGCCAGTAGCCCGGAGGGGTCTGGAAACACCATATATTTT
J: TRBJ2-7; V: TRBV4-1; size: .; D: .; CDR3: CASSLQKGSSYEQYF; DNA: TGCGCCAGCAGCCTTCAAAAGGGAAGCTCCTACGAGCAGTACTTC
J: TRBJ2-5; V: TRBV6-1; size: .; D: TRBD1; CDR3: CASSEPLEATGGETQYF; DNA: TGTGCCAGCAGTGAACCCTTGGAGGCCACAGGGGGCGAGACCCAGTACTTC
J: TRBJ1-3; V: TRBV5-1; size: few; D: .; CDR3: CASRPDGSVSGKGTIYF; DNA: TGCGCCAGCAGGCCGGACGGATCCGTCTCTGGAAAGGGCACCATATATTTT
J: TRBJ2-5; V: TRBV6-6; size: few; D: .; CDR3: CASSYSQGWETQYF; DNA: TGTGCCAGCAGTTACTCGCAGGGTTGGGAGACCCAGTACTTC